Only one count was recorded for the clone carrying this T cell receptor beta chain. Sequencing was performed with immunoSEQ multiplex PCR; in TCRdb, only in-frame clones are kept and a portion is missing. Counted here are about 210,000 clones, 87% occurring once; the ten biggest clones make up about a tenth. This record comes from a study of blood T cell repertoires in COVID-19. The overall study: Some COVID-19 samples were acute and others convalescent; all came from the United States, Italy and Spain. T cells, B-cell-depleted T cells, or PBMCs provided the cDNA or gDNA that served as material.

With 5 bases clipped from V and 3 bases from J, the junction kept 2 bases outside the gene matches. The CDR3 consists of 14 residues. Germline V gene lookup returns CDR1 SGHNT and CDR2 YENEEA. This clonotype was obtained from a man between 18 and 35 years old with acute COVID-19. The chain carries TRBV11-3 and TRBJ2-3; the match to TRBD1 covers 10 bases. The sequenced material came from PBMCs or T cells enriched from blood (not recorded which). CDR3 sequence: CASSRGQGTDTQYF. The CDR3 nucleotides are TGTGCCAGCAGCCGGGGACAGGGGACAGATACGCAGTATTTT.